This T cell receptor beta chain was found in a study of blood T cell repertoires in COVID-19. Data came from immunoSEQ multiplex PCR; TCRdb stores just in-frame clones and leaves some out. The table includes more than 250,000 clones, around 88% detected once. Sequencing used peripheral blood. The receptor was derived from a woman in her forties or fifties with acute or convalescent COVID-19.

CDR3 in amino acids: CASRPLAGETSYNEQFF. The DNA for the CDR3 is TGTGCCAGTAGGCCACTAGCGGGAGAGACCTCCTACAATGAGCAGTTCTTC. The rearrangement joins TRBV19 to TRBJ2-1, with TRBD2 matching 11 bases. The CDR3 has 17 amino acids. V trimming: 6 bases; J trimming: 0 bases; junction bases outside the gene matches: 7. CDR1 and CDR2 (germline): LNHDA, SQIVND (reference sequence).